This is a list of T cell receptor beta chains from one sample in a study of blood T cells in healthy people across ages. TCRdb recomputed calls from the 5' RACE reads with MiXCR, one row per CDR3 protein. In the table there are hundreds of thousands of distinct CDR3 sequences, 25% to 30% of which are singletons. The sample comprised blood. Every receptor here comes from a woman aged 70-85 years in good health. Both conserved end residues are part of each CDR3. D genes are given only for firm matches. Not every row has a clone size; where given, it reads once, few, many or a size class.

size	V	D	J	CDR3	DNA
few	TRBV18	-	TRBJ2-1	CASSPNPRNEQFF	TGTGCCAGCTCACCAAATCCGCGGAATGAGCAGTTCTTC
few	TRBV20-1	TRBD2	TRBJ2-5	CSARWGLPQETQYF	TGCAGTGCTAGATGGGGACTACCCCAAGAGACCCAGTACTTC
-	TRBV20-1	TRBD2	TRBJ2-7	CSLAGVGEQYF	TGCAGTTTAGCGGGAGTGGGTGAGCAGTACTTC
-	TRBV20-1	-	TRBJ2-1	CSARETGINEQFF	TGCAGTGCTAGAGAAACAGGGATCAATGAGCAGTTCTTC
-	TRBV28	-	TRBJ2-5	CASRKETQYF	TGTGCCAGCAGAAAAGAGACCCAGTACTTC
few	TRBV4-2	TRBD1	TRBJ1-4	CASSQTYGTAKLFF	TGTGCCAGCAGTCAGACGTACGGGACAGCGAAACTGTTTTTT
few	TRBV29-1	TRBD1	TRBJ2-2	CSARTGFITGELFF	TGCAGCGCTAGGACAGGGTTTATCACCGGGGAGCTGTTTTTT
-	TRBV29-1	-	TRBJ1-1	CSVDEGNTEAFF	TGCAGCGTTGACGAGGGAAACACTGAAGCTTTCTTT
many	TRBV10-3	-	TRBJ2-3	CAISGQIGSTDTQYF	TGTGCCATTAGTGGACAGATAGGAAGCACAGATACGCAGTATTTT
-	TRBV4-2	TRBD2	TRBJ2-4	CASSQDLTSGSKAKNIQYF	TGTGCCAGCAGCCAAGATCTCACTAGCGGGAGTAAGGCCAAAAACATTCAGTACTTC
few	TRBV7-2	-	TRBJ2-1	CASSTPGVNEQFF	TGTGCCAGCAGCACGCCCGGGGTGAATGAGCAGTTCTTC
few	TRBV20-1	TRBD1	TRBJ1-1	CSARISGTGSAEAFF	TGCAGTGCCCGTATTTCCGGGACAGGGAGCGCTGAAGCTTTCTTT